The 5 T cell receptor beta chains below were found in one sample sequenced in a study of blood T cell repertoires in COVID-19. Clones were read by immunoSEQ multiplex PCR, and TCRdb kept only the in-frame ones, dropping some. Of 150,000 to 200,000 clones listed, roughly 86% are singletons. The sample comprised peripheral blood. The receptors shown here come from a woman aged 55-70 years who had recovered from COVID-19.

J is TRBJ2-1 and V is TRBV10-3; tentatively, D is TRBD1 (5 bases). The V end was cut by 0 bases, the J end by 5 bases, with 20 bases between. Germline CDR1 is ENHRY and CDR2 is SYGVKD. The CDR3 extends over 18 amino acids. CDR3 in amino acids: CAISESSVLVRVNNEQFF. The CDR3 DNA reads as TGTGCCATCAGTGAGTCTTCCGTATTGGTCAGGGTTAACAATGAGCAGTTCTTC.

The V and J genes are TRBV3-1 (or the pseudogene TRBV3-2) and TRBJ1-6; TRBD1 might be the D (5 bases). The V gene lost 4 bases and the J gene lost 17 bases, with 15 bases spanning the gap. Germline loops: CDR1 LGHDT, CDR2 YNNKEL (reference sequence). CDR3 length: 12 residues. The CDR3: CASSPFEGEFHF. The CDR3 bases are TGTGCCAGCAGCCCTTTTGAAGGGGAATTCCACTTT.

In its sample, this clone was seen a few times. The chain combines TRBV6-5 with TRBJ2-2, with 13 bases that match TRBD2. Germline CDR1 reads MNHEY; CDR2 reads SVGAGI. J was trimmed by 6 bases and V by 6 bases; bases with no gene match: 4. This CDR3 comprises 15 residues. Written as DNA, the CDR3 is TGTGCCAGCAGCAGAACTAGCGGGGGGGCCGGGGAGCTGTTTTTT. This translates into CASSRTSGGAGELFF.

For the CDR3, the DNA is TGTGCCAGTAGTATTAGTCGCCAGCCCCAGCATTTT. Translating gives CASSISRQPQHF. The chain carries TRBV19 and TRBJ1-5, with unresolved D. Looked up from germline, CDR1 is LNHDA and CDR2 is SQIVND (reference sequence). V lost 3 bases and J 7 bases, leaving 7 bases between the germline ends. CDR3 length: 12 residues. Using reference TRBV19 and TRBJ1-5 for the parts outside the CDR3, the full variable domain is DGGITQSPKYLFRKEGQNVTLSCEQNLNHDAMYWYRQDPGQGLRLIYYSQIVNDFQKGDIAEGYSVSREKKESFPLTVTSAQKNPTAFYLCASSISRQPQHFGDGTRLSIL.

The chain couples TRBV24-1 to TRBJ1-1, with 9 positions matching TRBD1. Losses at the gene ends were 5 bases for V and 7 bases for J; bases not matched to a gene: 10. This CDR3 has 15 amino acids. CDR1 KGHDR and CDR2 SFDVKD come from the germline V gene. The CDR3 region is CATSGSGTGMGEAFF. For the CDR3, the DNA is TGTGCCACCAGTGGGTCTGGGACAGGGATGGGTGAAGCTTTCTTT.